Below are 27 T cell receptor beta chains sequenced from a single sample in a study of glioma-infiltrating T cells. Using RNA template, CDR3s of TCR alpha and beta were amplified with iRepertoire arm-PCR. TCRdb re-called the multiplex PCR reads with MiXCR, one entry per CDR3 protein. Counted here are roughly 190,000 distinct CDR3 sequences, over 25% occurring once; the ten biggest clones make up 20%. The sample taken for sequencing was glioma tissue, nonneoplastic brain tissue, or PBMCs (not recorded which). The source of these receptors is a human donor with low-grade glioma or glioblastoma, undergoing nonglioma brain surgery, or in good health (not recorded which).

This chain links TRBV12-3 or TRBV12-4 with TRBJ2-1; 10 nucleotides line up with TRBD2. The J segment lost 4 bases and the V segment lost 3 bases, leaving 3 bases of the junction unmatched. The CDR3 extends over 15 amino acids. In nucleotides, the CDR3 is TGTGCCAGCAGTTTCACTAGCGGGGCTTACAATGAGCAGTTCTTC. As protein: CASSFTSGAYNEQFF.

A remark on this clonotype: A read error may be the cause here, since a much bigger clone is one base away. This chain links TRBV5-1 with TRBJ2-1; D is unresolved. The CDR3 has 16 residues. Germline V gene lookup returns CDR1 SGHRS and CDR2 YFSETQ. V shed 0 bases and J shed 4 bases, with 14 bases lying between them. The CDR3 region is CASSLVLVPGYNEQFF. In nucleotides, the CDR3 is TGCGCCAGCAGCTTGGTATTGGTGCCCGGATACAATGAGCAGTTCTTC. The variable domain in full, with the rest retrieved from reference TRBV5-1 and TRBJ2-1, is KAGVTQTPRYLIKTRGQQVTLSCSPISGHRSVSWYQQTPGQGLQFLFEYFSETQRNKGNFPGRFSGRQFSNSRSEMNVSTLELGDSALYLCASSLVLVPGYNEQFFGPGTRLTVL.

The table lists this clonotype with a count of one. CDR3 sequence reads: CASSLGMGGLNEQFF. CDR3 nucleotide sequence: TGTGCCAGCAGTTTAGGGATGGGGGGACTCAATGAGCAGTTCTTC. The chain has TRBV12-3 or TRBV12-4 and TRBJ2-1; D may be TRBD2 (6 bases). The CDR3 runs 15 residues. Between the trimmed V and J ends, which lost 1 base and 6 bases, there was a span of 13 bases.

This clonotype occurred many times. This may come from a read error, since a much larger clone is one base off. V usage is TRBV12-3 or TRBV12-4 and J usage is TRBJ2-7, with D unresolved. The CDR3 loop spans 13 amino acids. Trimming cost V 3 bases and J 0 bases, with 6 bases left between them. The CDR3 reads CASSLANSYEQYF. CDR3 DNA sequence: TGTGCCAGCAGTTTGGCCAACTCCTACGAGCAGTACTTC.

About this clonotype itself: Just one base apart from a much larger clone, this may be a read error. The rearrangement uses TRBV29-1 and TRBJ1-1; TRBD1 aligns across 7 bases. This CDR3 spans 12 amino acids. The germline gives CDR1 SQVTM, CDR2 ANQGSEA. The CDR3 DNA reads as TGCGGCGTTGAAACGCAGGGACAGTTGGCTTTCTTT. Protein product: CGVETQGQLAFF.

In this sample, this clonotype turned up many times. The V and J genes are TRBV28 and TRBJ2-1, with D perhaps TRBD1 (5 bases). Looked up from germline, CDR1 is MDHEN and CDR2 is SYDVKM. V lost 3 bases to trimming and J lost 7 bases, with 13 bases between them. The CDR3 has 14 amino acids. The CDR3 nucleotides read TGTGCCAGCAGTTTGAGTAGGGGAAGGAATGAGCAGTTCTTC. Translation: CASSLSRGRNEQFF. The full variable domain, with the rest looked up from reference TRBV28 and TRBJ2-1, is DVKVTQSSRYLVKRTGEKVFLECVQDMDHENMFWYRQDPGLGLRLIYFSYDVKMKEKGDIPEGYSVSREKKERFSLILESASTNQTSMYLCASSLSRGRNEQFFGPGTRLTVL.

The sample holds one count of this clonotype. CDR3 DNA sequence: TGTGCCAGCAGCCCCCGGCCCGGACTAGTCTATGAGCAGTTCTTC. Protein product: CASSPRPGLVYEQFF. V is TRBV6-2 or TRBV6-3 and J is TRBJ2-1; 7 bases agree with TRBD2. This CDR3 is 15 amino acids long. CDR1 and CDR2 (germline): MNHEY, SVGEGT. V shed 6 bases, J shed 8 bases, and the junction held 13 bases outside the gene matches.

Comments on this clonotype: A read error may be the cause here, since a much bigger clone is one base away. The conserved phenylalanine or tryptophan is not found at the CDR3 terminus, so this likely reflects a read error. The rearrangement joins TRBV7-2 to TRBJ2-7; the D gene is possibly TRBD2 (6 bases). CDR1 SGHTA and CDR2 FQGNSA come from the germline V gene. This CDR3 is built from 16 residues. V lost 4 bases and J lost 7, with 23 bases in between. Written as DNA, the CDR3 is TGTGCCAGCAGCTACTATCCGGGACGGGGGTCAAGAGAGCAGTACCTC. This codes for CASSYYPGRGSREQYL.

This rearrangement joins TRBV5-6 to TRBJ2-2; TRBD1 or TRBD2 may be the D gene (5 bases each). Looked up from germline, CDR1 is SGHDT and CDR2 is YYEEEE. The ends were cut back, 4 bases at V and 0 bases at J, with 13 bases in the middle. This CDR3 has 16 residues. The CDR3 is CASSLRGRANTGELFF. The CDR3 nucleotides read TGTGCCAGCAGCCTTCGGGGCAGGGCGAACACCGGGGAGCTGTTTTTT.

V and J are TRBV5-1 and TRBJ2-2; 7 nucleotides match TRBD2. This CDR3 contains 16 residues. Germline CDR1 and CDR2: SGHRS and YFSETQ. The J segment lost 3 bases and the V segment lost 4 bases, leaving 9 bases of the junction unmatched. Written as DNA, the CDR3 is TGCGCCAGCAGCCCGCAGACTAGCTCGGACACCGGGGAGCTGTTTTTT. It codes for CASSPQTSSDTGELFF.

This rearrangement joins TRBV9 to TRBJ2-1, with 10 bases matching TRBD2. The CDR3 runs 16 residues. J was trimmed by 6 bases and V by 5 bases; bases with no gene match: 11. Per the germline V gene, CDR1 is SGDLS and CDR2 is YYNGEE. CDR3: CASRAGLGLAPNEQFF. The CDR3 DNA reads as TGTGCCAGCAGAGCAGGGCTGGGACTAGCGCCCAATGAGCAGTTCTTC.

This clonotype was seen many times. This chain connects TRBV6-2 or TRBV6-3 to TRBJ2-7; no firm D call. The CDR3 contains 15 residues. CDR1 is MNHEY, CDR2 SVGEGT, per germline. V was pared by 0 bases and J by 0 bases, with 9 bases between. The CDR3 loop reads CASSYSEHSSYEQYF. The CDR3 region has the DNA TGTGCCAGCAGTTACTCGGAACATAGCTCCTACGAGCAGTACTTC.

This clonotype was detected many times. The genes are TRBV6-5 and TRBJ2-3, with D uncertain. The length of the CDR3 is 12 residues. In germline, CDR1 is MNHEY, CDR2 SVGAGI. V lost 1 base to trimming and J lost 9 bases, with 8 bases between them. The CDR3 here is CASSYYGETQYF. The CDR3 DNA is TGTGCCAGCAGTTACTATGGAGAAACGCAGTATTTT.

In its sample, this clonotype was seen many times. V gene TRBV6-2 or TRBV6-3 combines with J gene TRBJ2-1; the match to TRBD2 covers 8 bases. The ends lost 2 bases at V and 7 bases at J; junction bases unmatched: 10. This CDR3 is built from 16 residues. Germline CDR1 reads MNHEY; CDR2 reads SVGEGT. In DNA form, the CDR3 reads TGTGCCAGCAGTTACATAAGCGGGAGACTAGGGAATGAGCAGTTCTTC. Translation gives CASSYISGRLGNEQFF.

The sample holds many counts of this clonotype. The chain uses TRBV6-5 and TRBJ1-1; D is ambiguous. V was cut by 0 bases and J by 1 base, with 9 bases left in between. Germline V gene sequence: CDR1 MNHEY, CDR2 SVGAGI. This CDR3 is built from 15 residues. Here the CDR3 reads CASSYSIFGNTEAFF. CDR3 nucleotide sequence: TGTGCCAGCAGTTACTCGATATTCGGGAACACTGAAGCTTTCTTT.

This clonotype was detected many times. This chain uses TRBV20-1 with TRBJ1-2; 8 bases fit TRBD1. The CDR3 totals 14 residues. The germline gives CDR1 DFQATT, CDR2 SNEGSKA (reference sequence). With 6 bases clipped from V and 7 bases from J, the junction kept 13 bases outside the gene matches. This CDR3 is CSAGPGQAILGYTF. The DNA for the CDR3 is TGCAGTGCCGGGCCGGGACAGGCCATACTTGGCTACACCTTC.

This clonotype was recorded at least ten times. CDR3 sequence: CASSSRGTSGFYEQYF. CDR3 nucleotide sequence: TGTGCCAGCAGCTCACGCGGGACTAGCGGGTTCTACGAGCAGTACTTC. V gene TRBV7-6 combines with J gene TRBJ2-7, with TRBD2 identical over 12 bases. J lost 3 bases, V lost 4 bases, and 7 bases had no gene match. Germline loops: CDR1 SGHVS, CDR2 FNYEAQ. There are 16 residues in the CDR3.

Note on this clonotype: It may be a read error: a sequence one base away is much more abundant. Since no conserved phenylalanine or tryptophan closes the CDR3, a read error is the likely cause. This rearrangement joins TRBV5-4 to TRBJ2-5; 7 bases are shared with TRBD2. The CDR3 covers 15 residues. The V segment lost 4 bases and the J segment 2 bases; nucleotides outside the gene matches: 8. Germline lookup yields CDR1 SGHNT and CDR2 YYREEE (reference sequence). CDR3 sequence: CASSPGTIEQETQYL. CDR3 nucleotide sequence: TGTGCCAGCAGCCCTGGGACTATTGAGCAAGAGACCCAGTACCTC.

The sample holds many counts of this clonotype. The CDR3 spells CASSPITGTSGQETQYF. CDR3 sequence (DNA): TGTGCCAGCAGTCCTATCACCGGGACTAGCGGGCAAGAGACCCAGTACTTC. The chain combines TRBV28 with TRBJ2-5; 12 bases fit TRBD2. There are 17 residues in the CDR3. With V trimmed by 5 bases and J by 2 bases, 9 bases remained unmatched. From germline, CDR1 is MDHEN and CDR2 SYDVKM.

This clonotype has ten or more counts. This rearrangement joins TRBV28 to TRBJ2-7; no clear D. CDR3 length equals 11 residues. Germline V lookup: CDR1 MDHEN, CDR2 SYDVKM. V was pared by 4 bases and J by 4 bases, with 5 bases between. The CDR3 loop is CASSSQYEQYF. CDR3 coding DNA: TGTGCCAGCAGTTCGCAATACGAGCAGTACTTC.

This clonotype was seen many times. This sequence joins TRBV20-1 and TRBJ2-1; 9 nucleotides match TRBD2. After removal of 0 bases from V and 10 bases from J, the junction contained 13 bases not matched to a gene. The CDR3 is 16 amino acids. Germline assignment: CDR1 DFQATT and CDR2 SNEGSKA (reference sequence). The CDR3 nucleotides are TGCAGTGCTAGAGAAGTGAGGATAGCGGGAGTGAGGGAGCAGTTCTTC. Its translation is CSAREVRIAGVREQFF.

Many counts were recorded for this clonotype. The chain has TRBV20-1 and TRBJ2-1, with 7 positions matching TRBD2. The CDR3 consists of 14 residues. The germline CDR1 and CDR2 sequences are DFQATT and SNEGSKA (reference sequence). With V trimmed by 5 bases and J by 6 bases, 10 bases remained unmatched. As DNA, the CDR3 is TGCAGTGCTTCTACCGGGACTAAGGGCAATGAGCAGTTCTTC. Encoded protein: CSASTGTKGNEQFF.

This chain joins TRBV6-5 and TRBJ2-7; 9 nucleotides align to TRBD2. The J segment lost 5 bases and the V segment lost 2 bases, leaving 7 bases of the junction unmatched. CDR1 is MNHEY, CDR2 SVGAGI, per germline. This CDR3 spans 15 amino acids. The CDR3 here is CASSYELAGNNEQYF. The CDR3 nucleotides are TGTGCCAGCAGTTACGAACTAGCGGGCAACAACGAGCAGTACTTC.

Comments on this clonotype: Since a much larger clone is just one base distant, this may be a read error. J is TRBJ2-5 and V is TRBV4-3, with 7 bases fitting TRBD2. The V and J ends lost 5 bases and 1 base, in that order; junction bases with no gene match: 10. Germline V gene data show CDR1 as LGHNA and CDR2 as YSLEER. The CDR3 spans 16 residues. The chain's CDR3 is CASSKSRGRAQETQYF. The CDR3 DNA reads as TGCGCCAGCAGCAAATCTAGAGGGAGGGCCCAAGAGACCCAGTACTTC.

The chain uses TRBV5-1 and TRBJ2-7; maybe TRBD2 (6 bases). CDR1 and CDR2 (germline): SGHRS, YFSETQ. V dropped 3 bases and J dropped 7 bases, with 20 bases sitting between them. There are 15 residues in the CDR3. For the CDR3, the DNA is TGCGCCAGCAGCTCTGACACTAGCTCCTACAATGAGCAGTACTTC. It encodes CASSSDTSSYNEQYF. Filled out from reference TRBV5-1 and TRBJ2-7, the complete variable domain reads KAGVTQTPRYLIKTRGQQVTLSCSPISGHRSVSWYQQTPGQGLQFLFEYFSETQRNKGNFPGRFSGRQFSNSRSEMNVSTLELGDSALYLCASSSDTSSYNEQYFGPGTRLTVT.

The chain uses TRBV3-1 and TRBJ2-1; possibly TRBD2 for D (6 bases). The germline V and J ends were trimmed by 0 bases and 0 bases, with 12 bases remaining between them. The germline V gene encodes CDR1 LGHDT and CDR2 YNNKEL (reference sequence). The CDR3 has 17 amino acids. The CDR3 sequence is CASSQDLWEASYNEQFF. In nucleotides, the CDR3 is TGTGCCAGCAGCCAAGATCTTTGGGAGGCCTCCTACAATGAGCAGTTCTTC.

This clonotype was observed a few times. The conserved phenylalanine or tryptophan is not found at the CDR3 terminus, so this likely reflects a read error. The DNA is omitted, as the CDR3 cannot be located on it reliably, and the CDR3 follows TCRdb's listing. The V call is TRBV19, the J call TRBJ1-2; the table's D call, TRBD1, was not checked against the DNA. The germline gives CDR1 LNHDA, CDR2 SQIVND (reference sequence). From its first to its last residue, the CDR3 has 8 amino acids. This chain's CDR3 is CASNPGPD.